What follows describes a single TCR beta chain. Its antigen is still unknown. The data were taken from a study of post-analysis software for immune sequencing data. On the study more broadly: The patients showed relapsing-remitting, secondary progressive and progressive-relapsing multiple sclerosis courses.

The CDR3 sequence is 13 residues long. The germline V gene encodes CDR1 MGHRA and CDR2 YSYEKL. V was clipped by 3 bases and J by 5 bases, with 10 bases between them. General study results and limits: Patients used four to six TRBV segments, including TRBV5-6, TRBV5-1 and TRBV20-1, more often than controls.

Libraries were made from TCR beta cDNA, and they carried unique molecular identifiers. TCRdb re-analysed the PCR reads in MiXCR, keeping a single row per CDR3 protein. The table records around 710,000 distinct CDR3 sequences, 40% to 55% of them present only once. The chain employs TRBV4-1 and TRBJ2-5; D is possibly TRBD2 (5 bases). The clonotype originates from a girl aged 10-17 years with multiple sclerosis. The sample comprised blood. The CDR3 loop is CASSHDGMETQYF. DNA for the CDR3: TGCGCCAGCAGCCATGACGGGATGGAGACCCAGTACTTC.